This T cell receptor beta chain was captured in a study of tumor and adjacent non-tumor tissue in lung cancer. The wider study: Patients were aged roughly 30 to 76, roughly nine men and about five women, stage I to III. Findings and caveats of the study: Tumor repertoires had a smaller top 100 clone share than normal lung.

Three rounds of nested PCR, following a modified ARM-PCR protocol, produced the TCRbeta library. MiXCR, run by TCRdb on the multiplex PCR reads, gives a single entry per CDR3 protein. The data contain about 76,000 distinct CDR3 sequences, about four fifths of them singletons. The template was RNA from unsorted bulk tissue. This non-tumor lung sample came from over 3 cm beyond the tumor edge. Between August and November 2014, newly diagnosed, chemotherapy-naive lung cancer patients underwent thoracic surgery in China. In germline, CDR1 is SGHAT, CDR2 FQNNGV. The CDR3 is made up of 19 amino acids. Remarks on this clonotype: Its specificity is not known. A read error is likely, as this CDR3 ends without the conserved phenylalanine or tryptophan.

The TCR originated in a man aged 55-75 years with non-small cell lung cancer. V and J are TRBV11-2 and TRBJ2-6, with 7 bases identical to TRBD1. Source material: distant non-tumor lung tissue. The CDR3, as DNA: TGTGCCAGCAGCTTATTTCCAAAGGACAGGCCCTCTGGTGCCAACGTCCTGACTTTA. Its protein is CASSLFPKDRPSGANVLTL.